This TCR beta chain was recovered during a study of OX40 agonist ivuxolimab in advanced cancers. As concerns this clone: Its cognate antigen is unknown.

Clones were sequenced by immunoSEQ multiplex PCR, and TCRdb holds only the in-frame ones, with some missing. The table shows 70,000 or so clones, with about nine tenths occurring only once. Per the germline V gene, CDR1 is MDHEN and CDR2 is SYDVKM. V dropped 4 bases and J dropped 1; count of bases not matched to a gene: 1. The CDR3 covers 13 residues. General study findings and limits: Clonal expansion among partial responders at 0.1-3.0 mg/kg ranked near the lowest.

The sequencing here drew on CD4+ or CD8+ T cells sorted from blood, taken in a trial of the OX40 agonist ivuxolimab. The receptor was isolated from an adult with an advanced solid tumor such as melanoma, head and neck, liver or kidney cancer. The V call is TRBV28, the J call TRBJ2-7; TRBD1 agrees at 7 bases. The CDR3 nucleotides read TGTGCCAGCAGTTCGGGACAGTCCTACGAGCAGTACTTC. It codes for CASSSGQSYEQYF. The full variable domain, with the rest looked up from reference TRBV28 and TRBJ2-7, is DVKVTQSSRYLVKRTGEKVFLECVQDMDHENMFWYRQDPGLGLRLIYFSYDVKMKEKGDIPEGYSVSREKKERFSLILESASTNQTSMYLCASSSGQSYEQYFGPGTRLTVT.